This TCR beta chain derives from a study of cytomegalovirus exposure and HLA in healthy donors. In the study overall: The 120 validation repertoires, a later analysis reported, used the same platform as the 650 to 800 repertoires from the first cohort.

An approximately 130-subject validation cohort, separate from the approximately 720-subject first cohort, supplied the donors. About this clone itself: Its target is not known.

The length of the CDR3 is 14 residues. CDR1 is MNHEY, CDR2 SMNVEV, per germline (reference sequence). Trimming pared 1 base from V and 1 base from J, leaving 7 bases between. The study, taken as a whole, reports: Researchers catalogued 160 or so TCR beta chains as cytomegalovirus-associated.

Repertoires were generated with immunoSEQ multiplex PCR, while TCRdb's copy carries only in-frame clones and drops some. This sample carries roughly 68,000 clones, about 89% of them seen once, and the ten largest clones take over 1.5%. Sequenced sample: PBMCs. This chain links TRBV27 with TRBJ1-1; D call uncertain. The TCR comes from a woman aged 18-35 years in good health and CMV-seronegative. The CDR3 sequence: CASSLWQSNTEAFF. CDR3 in DNA: TGTGCCAGCAGTTTATGGCAGTCGAACACTGAAGCTTTCTTT.